There are a few counts of the clone carrying this TCR beta chain. Its antigen remains unidentified. The data stem from a study of blood T cells in healthy people across ages. Study-wide findings and caveats: Significant beta diversity loss was already apparent by age about 42, declining roughly linearly.

CDR1 and CDR2 from the germline V gene are ENHRY and SYGVKD. Trimming removed 10 bases from V and 3 bases from J; junction bases left unmatched: 12. The CDR3 consists of 14 residues. It was with a sample-barcoded 5' primer and a J-beta primer mix that a second PCR of roughly 7 to 12 cycles was run. Carrying 12 random nucleotides, a template-switch adaptor labeled each individual cDNA molecule. TCRdb reprocessed the 5' RACE reads via MiXCR and lists one record per CDR3 protein. Found here are 700,000 or so distinct CDR3 sequences, approximately 40% of them singletons; the top ten hold around 30%. The source material was blood. This clonotype was obtained from a man at least 80 years old in good health. This chain links TRBV10-3 with TRBJ2-7; 7 bases are shared with TRBD1. The CDR3 DNA reads TGTGCCAAATATGACAGGGTGCTCTACTACGAGCAGTACTTC. Amino acids: CAKYDRVLYYEQYF.